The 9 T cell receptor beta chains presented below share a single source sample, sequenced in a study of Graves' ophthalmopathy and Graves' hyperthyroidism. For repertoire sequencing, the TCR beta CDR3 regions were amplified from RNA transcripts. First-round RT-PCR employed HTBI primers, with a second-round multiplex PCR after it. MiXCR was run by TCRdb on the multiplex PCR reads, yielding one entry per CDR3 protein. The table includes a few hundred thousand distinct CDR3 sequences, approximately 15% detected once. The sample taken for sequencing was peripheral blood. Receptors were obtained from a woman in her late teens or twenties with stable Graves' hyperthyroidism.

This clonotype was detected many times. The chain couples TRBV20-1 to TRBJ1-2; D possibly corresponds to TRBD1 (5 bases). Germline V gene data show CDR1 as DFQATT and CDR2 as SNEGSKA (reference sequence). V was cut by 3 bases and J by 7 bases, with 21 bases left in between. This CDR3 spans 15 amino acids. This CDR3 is CSARGVSGTGGGYTF. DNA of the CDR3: TGCAGTGCTAGGGGGGTGTCGGGGACTGGCGGTGGCTACACCTTC.

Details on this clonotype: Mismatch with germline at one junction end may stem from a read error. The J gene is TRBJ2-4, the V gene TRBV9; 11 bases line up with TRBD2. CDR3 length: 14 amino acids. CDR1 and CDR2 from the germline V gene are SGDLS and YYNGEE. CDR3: CASSVEIAGGPMTF. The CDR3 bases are TGTGCCAGCAGCGTAGAAATAGCGGGGGGGCCTATGACCTTC.

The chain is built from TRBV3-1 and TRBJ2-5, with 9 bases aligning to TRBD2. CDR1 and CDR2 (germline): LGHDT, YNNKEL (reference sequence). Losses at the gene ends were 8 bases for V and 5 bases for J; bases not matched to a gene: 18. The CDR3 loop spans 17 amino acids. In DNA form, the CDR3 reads TGTGCCAGCGCCCAGGGAGAAGCGGGGGGATCGGGTGAGACCCAGTACTTC. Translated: CASAQGEAGGSGETQYF.

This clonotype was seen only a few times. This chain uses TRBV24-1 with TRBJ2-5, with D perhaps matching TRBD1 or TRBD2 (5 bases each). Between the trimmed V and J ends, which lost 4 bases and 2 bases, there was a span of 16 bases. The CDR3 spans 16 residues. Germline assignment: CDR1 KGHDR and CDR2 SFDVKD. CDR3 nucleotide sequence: TGTGCCACCAGTGACCCCGGGACGGGGACGCAAGAGACCCAGTACTTC. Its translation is CATSDPGTGTQETQYF.

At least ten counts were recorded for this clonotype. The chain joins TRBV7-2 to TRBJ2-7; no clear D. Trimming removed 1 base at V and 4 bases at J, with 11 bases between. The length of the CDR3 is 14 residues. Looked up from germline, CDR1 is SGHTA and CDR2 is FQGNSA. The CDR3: CASSLGGTIYEQYF. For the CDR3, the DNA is TGTGCCAGCAGCTTAGGTGGCACGATATACGAGCAGTACTTC.

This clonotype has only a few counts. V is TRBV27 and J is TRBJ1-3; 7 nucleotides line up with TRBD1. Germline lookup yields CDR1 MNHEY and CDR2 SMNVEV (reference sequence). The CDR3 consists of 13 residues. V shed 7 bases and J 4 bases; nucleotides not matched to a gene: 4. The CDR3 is CASTDRVGNTIYF. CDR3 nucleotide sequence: TGTGCCAGCACAGACAGGGTCGGAAACACCATATATTTT.

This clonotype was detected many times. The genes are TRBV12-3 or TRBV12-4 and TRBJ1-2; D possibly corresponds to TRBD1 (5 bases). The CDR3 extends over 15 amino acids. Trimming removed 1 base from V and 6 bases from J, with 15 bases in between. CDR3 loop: CASSLGGRAGDGYTF. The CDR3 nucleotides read TGTGCCAGCAGTTTAGGGGGGAGGGCGGGCGATGGCTACACCTTC.

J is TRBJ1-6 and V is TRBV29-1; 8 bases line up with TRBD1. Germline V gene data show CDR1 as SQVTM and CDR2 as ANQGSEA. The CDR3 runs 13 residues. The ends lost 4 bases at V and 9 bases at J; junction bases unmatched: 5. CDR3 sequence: CSVAGGWGSPLHF. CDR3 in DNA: TGCAGCGTTGCAGGGGGCTGGGGTTCACCCCTCCACTTT.

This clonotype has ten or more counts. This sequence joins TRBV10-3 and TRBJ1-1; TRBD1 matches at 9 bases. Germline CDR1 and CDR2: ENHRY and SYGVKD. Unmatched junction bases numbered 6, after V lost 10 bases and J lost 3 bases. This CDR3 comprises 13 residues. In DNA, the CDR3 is TGTGCCACTTGGACAGGGGTGGACACTGAAGCTTTCTTT. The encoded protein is CATWTGVDTEAFF.